These 10 T cell receptor beta chains came from one sample sequenced in a study of blood T cells in healthy people across ages. The authors ran a second PCR of roughly 6 to 11 cycles using a sample-barcoded 5' primer and a J-beta primer mix. TCRdb re-called the 5' RACE reads through MiXCR, storing one row per CDR3 protein. The sample comprises roughly 1.6 million distinct CDR3 sequences, about 31% of which are singletons, and about 11% rests with the top ten. The sample comprised blood. The origin of the receptors is a woman aged 25 to 39 in good health.

This clonotype was found a few times. The rearrangement joins TRBV27 to TRBJ1-5; D is uncertain. Trimming removed 3 bases from V and 4 bases from J, with 4 bases in between. CDR1 and CDR2 (germline): MNHEY, SMNVEV (reference sequence). This CDR3 has 12 residues. The CDR3 DNA sequence: TGTGCCAGCAGTTTCACGAATCAGCCCCAGCATTTT. Translated: CASSFTNQPQHF.

V usage is TRBV3-1 and J usage is TRBJ1-4; 9 nucleotides align to TRBD1. CDR1 LGHDT and CDR2 YNNKEL come from the germline V gene (reference sequence). The trim removed 5 bases at V and 0 bases at J, leaving 4 bases unmatched. The CDR3 consists of 16 residues. CDR3 loop: CASSVRQGATNEKLFF. The CDR3 nucleotides are TGTGCCAGCAGCGTCCGACAGGGGGCAACTAATGAAAAACTGTTTTTT.

Only a few counts were recorded for this clonotype. The rearrangement joins TRBV13 to TRBJ1-4; D call uncertain. Germline V gene sequence: CDR1 PRHDT, CDR2 FYEKMQ (reference sequence). The V end was cut by 7 bases, the J end by 8 bases, with 17 bases between. The CDR3 is 14 amino acids. The CDR3 DNA reads TGTGCCAGCACCTATGCCGGGCGGAGGGAAAAACTGTTTTTT. Translated, it gives CASTYAGRREKLFF. The entire variable domain, with the rest obtained from reference TRBV13 and TRBJ1-4, is as follows: AAGVIQSPRHLIKEKRETATLKCYPIPRHDTVYWYQQGPGQDPQFLISFYEKMQSDKGSIPDRFSAQQFSDYHSELNMSSLELGDSALYFCASTYAGRREKLFFGSGTQLSVL.

The V and J genes are TRBV10-3 and TRBJ1-2; no clear D gene. The ends were cut back, 3 bases at V and 4 bases at J, with 9 bases in the middle. The germline gives CDR1 ENHRY, CDR2 SYGVKD. The CDR3 is 13 residues long. The CDR3 DNA is TGTGCCATCAGTGAAAGCACACGCTATGGCTACACCTTC. Protein sequence: CAISESTRYGYTF.

The CDR3 nucleotides read TGTGCCAGCAGCTTAGGCAGTCTTAGCAATCAGCCCCAGCATTTT. Amino acids: CASSLGSLSNQPQHF. The chain is built from TRBV7-9 and TRBJ1-5, with D unresolved. Germline V gene sequence: CDR1 SEHNR, CDR2 FQNEAQ (reference sequence). The CDR3 has 15 amino acids. Trimming took off 1 base at V and 0 bases at J, with 7 bases between the two ends.

V usage is TRBV6-5 and J usage is TRBJ1-6, with TRBD1 as a possible D gene (5 bases). The CDR3 is 18 amino acids. Between the trimmed V and J ends, which lost 2 bases and 0 bases, there was a span of 14 bases. Germline V gene sequence: CDR1 MNHEY, CDR2 SVGAGI. The CDR3 spells CASSYDGGWGSYNSPLHF. The CDR3 DNA sequence: TGTGCCAGCAGTTACGACGGGGGGTGGGGCTCCTATAATTCACCCCTCCACTTT.

This clonotype showed up just a few times. This rearrangement joins TRBV4-1 to TRBJ2-7; 7 bases agree with TRBD2. V trimming: 4 bases; J trimming: 1 base; junction bases outside the gene matches: 13. The CDR3 totals 17 residues. Germline-derived CDR1 and CDR2 are MGHRA and YSYEKL. The CDR3: CASSPAVRASGSYEQYF. The DNA of the CDR3 is TGCGCCAGCAGCCCGGCGGTCAGGGCTAGCGGTTCCTACGAGCAGTACTTC.

This rearrangement joins TRBV9 to TRBJ2-2, with D unclear. V dropped 0 bases and J dropped 1 base, with 10 bases sitting between them. CDR1 is SGDLS and CDR2 is YYNGEE in the germline V gene. The CDR3 has 16 residues. The CDR3 nucleotides read TGTGCCAGCAGCGTAGGACGGGTGGTGAACACCGGGGAGCTGTTTTTT. It codes for CASSVGRVVNTGELFF.

The CDR3 DNA sequence: TGTGCCAGCAGCAAACGGGACAGGGCATACACCTTC. As protein: CASSKRDRAYTF. This sequence joins TRBV9 and TRBJ1-2; TRBD1 matches 9 bases. The CDR3 length is 12 residues. V gave up 4 bases and J gave up 11 bases; unmatched junction bases: 6. Germline V gives CDR1 SGDLS, CDR2 YYNGEE.

This clonotype was detected only a few times. The chain carries TRBV7-7 and TRBJ2-1; D may correspond to TRBD1 or TRBD2 (5 bases each). CDR1 is SSHAT, CDR2 FNYEAQ, per germline (reference sequence). The CDR3 has 14 residues. The germline V and J ends were trimmed by 5 bases and 8 bases, with 16 bases remaining between them. The CDR3 here is CASSPPGRQDEQFF. In DNA, the CDR3 is TGTGCCAGCAGCCCTCCGGGACGGCAAGATGAGCAGTTCTTC.